This T cell receptor beta chain was identified during a study of T cell repertoires in cytomegalovirus infection. TCRdb reanalysed the reads using MiXCR and keeps one entry per CDR3 protein. The sample shows roughly 280,000 distinct CDR3 sequences, roughly 13% of them seen only once. Study findings and constraints: In two of eight donors, the top clonotype was HLA-C-restricted CMV-specific.

With respect to this clonotype: Its antigen is still unknown.

The CDR3 has 13 amino acids. Looked up from germline, CDR1 is MNHEY and CDR2 is SVGEGT. The ends were cut back, 9 bases at V and 4 bases at J, with 16 bases in the middle. The V call is TRBV6-2 or TRBV6-3, the J call TRBJ2-7; TRBD2 is a possible D gene (7 bases). The origin of this receptor is a human donor in good health (CMV status not recorded). Some clones in this sample may be carry-over from other donors' samples. What was sequenced was PBMCs. Written as DNA, the CDR3 is TGTGCCAGTGACGGGGGGCAGGGATACGAGCAGTACTTC. This encodes CASDGGQGYEQYF.